The clone carrying this T cell receptor beta chain was counted ten times or more. Its antigen remains unidentified. The sample is drawn from a study of regulatory T cells in long-lasting Graves disease. Broader study findings: Accuracy may have suffered from the small sample size. With approximately 2,800 shared public clonotypes, persistent patients exceeded new patients, who shared 966.

The germline V gene encodes CDR1 SGHKS and CDR2 YYEKEE (reference sequence). CDR3 length: 15 amino acids. V lost 3 bases and J lost 3; bases outside the gene matches: 9. The time point denotes: persistent/refractory GD, antithyroid drugs over 5 years with positive TRAb. Generation of the TCR library employed RNA extracted from PBMCs. Relying on iRepertoire HTBI primers and Arm-PCR of CDR3 regions, the team built TCR beta libraries. A single record per CDR3 protein comes from TCRdb applying MiXCR to the multiplex PCR reads. The sample lists some 330,000 distinct CDR3 sequences; roughly 20% were seen once.

Sample: peripheral blood mononuclear cells (PBMCs), taken when the disease was refractory, from a patient treated with antithyroid drugs. This clonotype was obtained from a woman in her 40s with Graves disease. V usage is TRBV5-5 and J usage is TRBJ2-7, with 7 bases fitting TRBD1. CDR3 region: CASSWARGQNYEQYF. The DNA of the CDR3 is TGTGCCAGCAGCTGGGCAAGGGGACAGAACTACGAGCAGTACTTC.